These 32 T cell receptor beta chains came from one sample sequenced in a study of blood T cell repertoires in COVID-19. Produced via immunoSEQ multiplex PCR; TCRdb's table is partial and in-frame only. The sample lists roughly 270,000 clones; roughly 80% were seen once. Material: PBMCs or T cells enriched from blood (not recorded which). These receptors all stem from a man aged 40-49 years who had been exposed to COVID-19.

The chain recombines TRBV4-2 with TRBJ2-7; TRBD2 matches 7 bases. The germline gives CDR1 LGHNA, CDR2 YNFKEQ. The CDR3 runs to 23 residues. With 2 bases clipped from V and 3 bases from J, the junction kept 31 bases outside the gene matches. The CDR3 sequence is CASSQRSMVGGSPRRVRYYEQYF. CDR3 DNA sequence: TGTGCCAGCAGCCAAAGGAGTATGGTAGGCGGGAGCCCACGTCGGGTTCGTTACTACGAGCAGTACTTC.

This clone has only a few counts. J is TRBJ2-7 and V is TRBV2; 7 nucleotides align to TRBD1. The CDR3 has 15 amino acids. Germline lookup yields CDR1 SNHLY and CDR2 FYNNEI. V lost 7 bases, J lost 3 bases, and 12 bases stayed unmatched. CDR3 in amino acids: CASTRDETGIYEQYF. CDR3 sequence (DNA): TGTGCCAGCACCAGGGATGAGACAGGGATCTACGAGCAGTACTTC.

The rearrangement joins TRBV6-5 to TRBJ2-7, with 10 nucleotides matching TRBD2. The germline gives CDR1 MNHEY, CDR2 SVGAGI. CDR3 size: 15 residues. The ends lost 4 bases at V and 6 bases at J; junction bases unmatched: 9. The CDR3 protein is CASSLRASGSSEQYF. CDR3 DNA sequence: TGTGCCAGCAGTTTACGGGCTAGCGGGAGTAGCGAGCAGTACTTC.

As DNA, the CDR3 is TGTGCCAGCAGCTTAGTCAGCGGGAGGGCCGTAGTGACCCAGTACTTC. Protein: CASSLVSGRAVVTQYF. The chain has TRBV7-9 and TRBJ2-5; 10 nucleotides agree with TRBD2. V shed 1 base, J shed 7 bases, and the junction held 9 bases outside the gene matches. The CDR3 runs to 16 residues. The germline gives CDR1 SEHNR, CDR2 FQNEAQ (reference sequence).

The chain links TRBV7-2 to TRBJ2-3, with D perhaps matching TRBD2 (6 bases). CDR3 length equals 12 residues. The V end was cut by 5 bases, the J end by 9 bases, with 12 bases between. Germline V gene lookup returns CDR1 SGHTA and CDR2 FQGNSA. DNA for the CDR3: TGTGCCAGCAGCCCCGCCGGGGGAACGCAGTATTTT. The encoded protein is CASSPAGGTQYF. The full variable domain, in which reference TRBV7-2 and TRBJ2-3 provide the parts outside the CDR3, is GAGVSQSPSNKVTEKGKDVELRCDPISGHTALYWYRQSLGQGLEFLIYFQGNSAPDKSGLPSDRFSAERTGGSVSTLTIQRTQQEDSAVYLCASSPAGGTQYFGPGTRLTVL.

This chain uses TRBV12-3 or TRBV12-4 with TRBJ2-1; perhaps TRBD2 as D (6 bases). Trimming stripped 3 bases from V and 7 bases from J, with 7 bases between. The CDR3 runs to 12 residues. CDR3 residues: CASSFGGNEQFF. CDR3 nucleotides: TGTGCCAGCAGTTTTGGGGGGAATGAGCAGTTCTTC.

V and J are TRBV21-1 and TRBJ2-5; the table's D call, TRBD2, has no DNA check behind it. TRBV21-1 is a pseudogene segment. CDR3 length equals 15 residues. CDR3 residues: CASSNDHPGARTQYF. CDR3 in DNA: TGTGCCAGCAGCAACGACCACCCGGGTGCACGTACCCAGTACTTC.

The chain uses TRBV10-3 and TRBJ1-1; D is perhaps TRBD1 (5 bases). Germline V lookup: CDR1 ENHRY, CDR2 SYGVKD. CDR3 length: 13 residues. V lost 11 bases and J 3 bases, leaving 16 bases between the germline ends. CDR3 DNA: TGTGCCCTCCGTTATGGGGGGGACACTGAAGCTTTCTTT. Its translation is CALRYGGDTEAFF.

The chain employs TRBV7-3 and TRBJ2-1; 10 positions agree with TRBD2. With 5 bases clipped from V and 9 bases from J, the junction kept 13 bases outside the gene matches. In germline, CDR1 is SGHTA, CDR2 FQGTGA. This CDR3 is built from 16 residues. The CDR3, as DNA: TGTGCCAGCAGCCTATCTAGCGGGAGATTCCGGGGTGAGCAGTTCTTC. Translated, it gives CASSLSSGRFRGEQFF.

V gene TRBV6-2 or TRBV6-3 combines with J gene TRBJ1-4; TRBD1 matches at 8 bases. The germline gives CDR1 MNHEY, CDR2 SVGEGT. J was trimmed by 8 bases and V by 4 bases; bases with no gene match: 9. This CDR3 has 15 amino acids. CDR3: CASSSRTGWNEKLFF. In DNA, the CDR3 is TGTGCCAGCAGTTCACGGACAGGGTGGAACGAAAAACTGTTTTTT.

Note on this clone: A read error may explain this, as a much larger clone is one base away. The V and J genes are TRBV30 and TRBJ1-1, with TRBD1 identical over 8 bases. Trimming took 2 bases from V and 10 from J; bases not matched to a gene: 9. CDR1 and CDR2 from the germline V gene are GTSNPN and SVGIG (reference sequence). This CDR3 has 13 amino acids. DNA for the CDR3: TGTGCCTGGAGTAGATTCACCGGGACAGGAGCTTTCTTT. Translation: CAWSRFTGTGAFF.

This rearrangement joins TRBV9 to TRBJ2-6; TRBD2 matches 7 bases. Germline CDR1 SGDLS, CDR2 YYNGEE. The CDR3 is made up of 15 amino acids. Trimming cost V 4 bases and J 4 bases; bases outside gene matches: 5. CDR3 in amino acids: CASSPLAVGANVLTF. The CDR3 coding sequence is TGTGCCAGCAGCCCTCTAGCGGTCGGGGCCAACGTCCTGACTTTC.

Written as DNA, the CDR3 is TGTGCCAGCAGCGTAGATGGCCCCCCGGATACGCAGTATTTT. It codes for CASSVDGPPDTQYF. The rearrangement joins TRBV9 to TRBJ2-3; D uncertain. CDR1 is SGDLS, CDR2 YYNGEE, per germline. This CDR3 contains 14 residues. V was shortened by 0 bases and J by 6 bases, with 11 bases between the two germline ends.

The chain combines TRBV5-4 with TRBJ2-7, with D tentatively TRBD2 (5 bases). The V end was cut by 3 bases, the J end by 0 bases, with 16 bases between. There are 16 residues in the CDR3. Germline values: CDR1 SGHNT, CDR2 YYREEE (reference sequence). The CDR3 DNA is TGTGCCAGCAGCTCCGGCCGAAAGCGGAGCTCCTACGAGCAGTACTTC. Translated, it gives CASSSGRKRSSYEQYF.

The V call is TRBV30, the J call TRBJ2-5, with TRBD1 matching 8 bases. The CDR3 runs 13 residues. CDR1 and CDR2 from the germline V gene are GTSNPN and SVGIG (reference sequence). Losses at the gene ends were 4 bases for V and 5 bases for J; bases not matched to a gene: 6. The CDR3 is CAWMTGVGETQYF. The CDR3 DNA is TGTGCCTGGATGACAGGGGTAGGGGAGACCCAGTACTTC.

J is TRBJ2-7 and V is TRBV29-1; possible D gene TRBD1, 6 bases. The CDR3 loop spans 14 amino acids. In germline, CDR1 is SQVTM, CDR2 ANQGSEA. V shed 4 bases and J shed 0 bases, with 13 bases lying between them. Here the CDR3 DNA reads TGCAGCGTTGGGTTGATGGGGGCCTCCTACGAGCAGTACTTC. As protein: CSVGLMGASYEQYF.

J is TRBJ1-5 and V is TRBV6-4, with 7 bases matching TRBD1. The CDR3 spans 15 residues. V was clipped by 8 bases and J by 2 bases; unmatched bases: 9. Germline lookup yields CDR1 MRHNA and CDR2 SNTAGT. CDR3 nucleotides: TGTGCCAGCGGTCCTTTTACAGGGGGCAATCAGCCCCAGCATTTT. Its protein is CASGPFTGGNQPQHF.

This chain connects TRBV19 to TRBJ1-6, with 9 bases that match TRBD1. V gave up 4 bases and J gave up 6 bases; unmatched junction bases: 1. Germline CDR1 reads LNHDA; CDR2 reads SQIVND (reference sequence). CDR3 size: 14 residues. CDR3 bases: TGTGCCAGTAGTAGGACAGGGGTTAATTCACCCCTCCACTTT. Translation gives CASSRTGVNSPLHF.

The chain couples TRBV7-9 to TRBJ2-7; TRBD2 might be the D (6 bases). Trimming took 6 bases from V and 1 from J, leaving 13 bases between them. This CDR3 is built from 14 residues. From germline, CDR1 is SEHNR and CDR2 FQNEAQ (reference sequence). The CDR3 nucleotides read TGTGCCAGCAGGGCGGGACTTCGATCCTACGAGCAGTACTTC. This codes for CASRAGLRSYEQYF. Together with reference TRBV7-9 and TRBJ2-7, the CDR3 gives the full variable domain: DTGVSQNPRHKITKRGQNVTFRCDPISEHNRLYWYRQTLGQGPEFLTYFQNEAQLEKSRLLSDRFSAERPKGSFSTLEIQRTEQGDSAMYLCASRAGLRSYEQYFGPGTRLTVT.

This clone has a single count. J is TRBJ2-5 and V is TRBV20-1; D is perhaps TRBD1 (5 bases). Trimming left V 3 bases short and J 2 bases short, with 10 bases between. This CDR3 is 13 amino acids long. Germline loops: CDR1 DFQATT, CDR2 SNEGSKA (reference sequence). DNA of the CDR3: TGCAGTGCTAGTGATACAGGACAAGAGACCCAGTACTTC. The encoded protein is CSASDTGQETQYF.

This clone has just one count. V gene TRBV30 combines with J gene TRBJ2-7; 10 nucleotides line up with TRBD2. CDR1 GTSNPN and CDR2 SVGIG come from the germline V gene (reference sequence). CDR3 length: 13 amino acids. V gave up 8 bases and J gave up 2 bases; unmatched junction bases: 6. As DNA, the CDR3 is TGTGCCCTAGCGGGAGTTAATCCCTACGAGCAGTACTTC. Amino acids: CALAGVNPYEQYF.

This rearrangement joins TRBV10-3 to TRBJ2-3; the D is unclear. The CDR3 sequence is 11 residues long. V was shortened by 6 bases and J by 5 bases, with 6 bases between the two germline ends. CDR1 and CDR2 from the germline V gene are ENHRY and SYGVKD. The CDR3 nucleotides read TGTGCCATCAGCAAGCAAGATACGCAGTATTTT. Translated: CAISKQDTQYF.

V and J are TRBV12-3 or TRBV12-4 and TRBJ2-7; 7 bases agree with TRBD1. V shed 3 bases, J shed 5 bases, and the junction held 1 base outside the gene matches. The CDR3 is made up of 12 amino acids. CDR3 residues: CASSFGTDEQYF. CDR3 bases: TGTGCCAGCAGTTTTGGGACAGACGAGCAGTACTTC.

The chain recombines TRBV28 with TRBJ2-3, with D possibly matching TRBD1 (6 bases). V lost 6 bases to trimming and J lost 3 bases, with 16 bases between them. CDR1 and CDR2 from the germline V gene are MDHEN and SYDVKM. This CDR3 contains 15 residues. The CDR3: CASSPRGKVTDTQYF. In DNA form, the CDR3 reads TGTGCCAGCAGCCCTAGGGGGAAGGTGACAGATACGCAGTATTTT.

The V gene is TRBV7-2, the J gene TRBJ2-1, with D perhaps matching TRBD2 (5 bases). Trimming stripped 2 bases from V and 7 bases from J, with 18 bases between. The CDR3 contains 16 residues. Germline CDR1 and CDR2: SGHTA and FQGNSA. This CDR3 reads CASSLRGRSGGNEQFF. Written as DNA, the CDR3 is TGTGCCAGCAGCTTAAGAGGTCGTAGTGGAGGTAATGAGCAGTTCTTC.

CDR3 amino acids: CASSYPGGLETQYF. CDR3 nucleotides: TGTGCCAGCAGCTATCCCGGGGGGCTTGAGACCCAGTACTTC. The chain joins TRBV7-8 to TRBJ2-5; D might be TRBD2 (7 bases). Trimming pared 4 bases from V and 5 bases from J, leaving 14 bases between. The CDR3 extends over 14 amino acids. From germline, CDR1 is SGHVS and CDR2 FQNEAQ.

This clone was detected only a few times. In nucleotides, the CDR3 is TGTGCCAGCAGCCCCGGGACTAGCGGGAGGGCATTAGTCAAAAACATTCAGTACTTC. It is translated as CASSPGTSGRALVKNIQYF. The chain uses TRBV7-8 and TRBJ2-4; TRBD2 matches at 16 bases. The CDR3 extends over 19 amino acids. CDR1 and CDR2 from the germline V gene are SGHVS and FQNEAQ. V dropped 5 bases and J dropped 3; count of bases not matched to a gene: 10.

In this sample, this clone turned up once. This rearrangement joins TRBV7-9 to TRBJ2-7; tentative D call: TRBD2 (5 bases). This CDR3 spans 13 amino acids. From germline, CDR1 is SEHNR and CDR2 FQNEAQ (reference sequence). The germline V and J ends were trimmed by 0 bases and 6 bases, with 9 bases remaining between them. DNA for the CDR3: TGTGCCAGCAGCTTAGCCGGGATAGGCGAGCAGTACTTC. Encoded protein: CASSLAGIGEQYF.

This clone appeared a single time. The chain carries TRBV3-1 (or the pseudogene TRBV3-2) and TRBJ1-2; D is unclear. Germline values: CDR1 LGHDT, CDR2 YNNKEL (reference sequence). The CDR3 is 14 residues long. V was cut by 4 bases and J by 4 bases, with 13 bases left in between. The DNA of the CDR3 is TGTGCCAGCAGCCTTTATACAGACCCCTATGGCTACACCTTC. Protein product: CASSLYTDPYGYTF.

The chain uses TRBV29-1 and TRBJ1-1; TRBD1 matches 10 bases. The V and J ends lost 8 bases and 9 bases, in that order; junction bases with no gene match: 9. The CDR3 consists of 12 residues. The germline CDR1 and CDR2 sequences are SQVTM and ANQGSEA. The CDR3 spells CSSIWDRGKAFF. The CDR3 coding sequence is TGCAGCTCAATTTGGGACAGGGGTAAAGCTTTCTTT. Using reference TRBV29-1 and TRBJ1-1 for the parts outside the CDR3, the full variable domain is SAVISQKPSRDICQRGTSLTIQCQVDSQVTMMFWYRQQPGQSLTLIATANQGSEATYESGFVIDKFPISRPNLTFSTLTVSNMSPEDSSIYLCSSIWDRGKAFFGQGTRLTVV.

The rearrangement uses TRBV3-1 (or the pseudogene TRBV3-2) and TRBJ1-1; possible D gene TRBD1, 6 bases. CDR3 size: 14 residues. The germline CDR1 and CDR2 sequences are LGHDT and YNNKEL (reference sequence). Between the trimmed V and J ends, which lost 6 bases and 3 bases, there was a span of 14 bases. CDR3 protein: CASSYKQGYTEAFF. The CDR3 nucleotides read TGTGCCAGCAGTTATAAACAGGGTTACACTGAAGCTTTCTTT.

The chain combines TRBV18 with TRBJ1-4; D gene uncertain. V was trimmed by 5 bases and J by 0 bases, leaving 7 bases between them. Germline loops: CDR1 KGHSH, CDR2 LQKENI. CDR3 length equals 14 residues. The CDR3 DNA follows: TGTGCCAGCTCAGAGGGTGCAACTAATGAAAAACTGTTTTTT. This codes for CASSEGATNEKLFF.